This T cell receptor beta chain came from a study of shared clonotypes between healthy human individuals. The study drew its donors from healthy HIV-negative adults without recent acute infections or vaccinations. The germline CDR1 and CDR2 sequences are SEHNR and FQNEAQ (reference sequence). CDR3 size: 18 residues. The ends were cut back, 3 bases at V and 4 bases at J, with 22 bases in the middle. The assay was immunoSEQ multiplex PCR, and TCRdb's table has in-frame clones only and misses some. The sample includes 1.6 million or so clones, approximately 97% of them seen just once. Sequencing used naive CD4+ T cells sorted from blood. The subset here: CD45RA+ positively selected. The clonotype was recovered from a man aged 25 to 45 in good health. The V and J genes are TRBV7-9 and TRBJ1-5; tentative D call: TRBD1 (6 bases). CDR3 in amino acids: CASSFSDSPDPLNQPQHF. The DNA for the CDR3 is TGTGCCAGCAGCTTTTCGGACAGCCCTGACCCGCTTAATCAGCCCCAGCATTTT.